This TCR beta chain was captured by sequencing in a study of blood T cell repertoires in COVID-19. After removal of 8 bases from V and 4 bases from J, the junction contained 10 bases not matched to a gene. Germline lookup yields CDR1 GTSNPN and CDR2 SVGIG (reference sequence). The CDR3 sequence is 13 residues long. Only in-frame clones appear in the TCRdb table, and some are missing; sequencing was by immunoSEQ multiplex PCR. This sample has some 13,000 clones, with roughly 90% found just once. The source is a man older than 75 with acute or convalescent COVID-19. Sample: peripheral blood. The chain employs TRBV30 and TRBJ1-2; 7 nucleotides align to TRBD1. The CDR3 loop reads CALQPDRPYGYTF. CDR3 sequence (DNA): TGTGCCCTACAACCGGACAGGCCCTATGGCTACACCTTC.